The 32 T cell receptor beta chains reported below all come from one sample, sequenced in a study of shared clonotypes between healthy human individuals. The data were produced by immunoSEQ multiplex PCR, yet TCRdb's version contains in-frame clones alone and is incomplete. The repertoire includes 2 million to 2.5 million clones, around 95% of them detected once, and about 0.13% sits in the top ten. The specimen sequenced was naive CD4+ T cells sorted from blood. Specified subset: CD45RA+ positively selected. All receptors derive from a man aged 18 to 35 in good health.

The table lists this clone with a count of one. The J gene is TRBJ2-7, the V gene TRBV2; TRBD2 matches 7 bases. The CDR3 extends over 13 amino acids. CDR1 is SNHLY and CDR2 is FYNNEI in the germline V gene. V was clipped by 6 bases and J by 5 bases; unmatched bases: 7. In DNA, the CDR3 is TGTGCCAGCAGCAAGCTCCGGGGGGACGAGCAGTACTTC. Translating it yields CASSKLRGDEQYF.

The rearrangement uses TRBV7-3 and TRBJ2-2, with 7 bases aligning to TRBD1. Losses at the gene ends were 5 bases for V and 5 bases for J; bases not matched to a gene: 5. The CDR3 runs to 14 residues. CDR1 SGHTA and CDR2 FQGTGA come from the germline V gene. The CDR3 here is CASSATGRTGELFF. CDR3 bases: TGTGCCAGCAGCGCGACAGGGCGGACCGGGGAGCTGTTTTTT. Filled out from reference TRBV7-3 and TRBJ2-2, the complete variable domain reads GAGVSQTPSNKVTEKGKYVELRCDPISGHTALYWYRQSLGQGPEFLIYFQGTGAADDSGLPNDRFFAVRPEGSVSTLKIQRTERGDSAVYLCASSATGRTGELFFGEGSRLTVL.

This clone has only one observation. The CDR3 does not close with the conserved phenylalanine or tryptophan, likely indicating a read error. It is unclear where the CDR3 begins or ends on the DNA, so no DNA is shown, and the CDR3 is as TCRdb lists it. The identical CDR3 is also encoded by other nucleotide sequences in the sample. The rearrangement uses TRBV5-4 and TRBJ1-1. Per the germline V gene, CDR1 is SGHNT and CDR2 is YYREEE (reference sequence). The CDR3 is 15 amino acids long, termini counted. The CDR3 loop reads CASSLAGTANTEAFL.

V gene TRBV27 combines with J gene TRBJ2-5; 8 bases match TRBD2. Germline values: CDR1 MNHEY, CDR2 SMNVEV (reference sequence). The CDR3 is 16 residues long. Losses at the gene ends were 2 bases for V and 2 bases for J; bases not matched to a gene: 7. The CDR3: CASSLRGRGGQETQYF. Written as DNA, the CDR3 is TGTGCCAGCAGTTTAAGGGGTCGGGGGGGGCAAGAGACCCAGTACTTC.

The table lists this clone with a count of one. The rearrangement joins TRBV7-6 to TRBJ2-7, with D possibly TRBD1 on 5 matching bases. Trimming took 4 bases from V and 6 from J, leaving 22 bases between them. CDR3 length equals 16 residues. Germline V CDR1 and CDR2: SGHVS, FNYEAQ. The CDR3 protein is CASSSSEGDFKVEQYF. CDR3 nucleotides: TGTGCCAGCAGCTCCTCCGAAGGGGATTTCAAGGTCGAGCAGTACTTC.

The V gene is TRBV6-6, the J gene TRBJ1-3, with TRBD1 matching over 7 bases. From germline, CDR1 is MNHNY and CDR2 SVGAGI (reference sequence). There are 14 residues in the CDR3. The trim removed 5 bases at V and 1 base at J, leaving 2 bases unmatched. DNA for the CDR3: TGTGCCAGCAGTCCACAGGGGTCTGGAAACACCATATATTTT. Translating gives CASSPQGSGNTIYF.

This chain uses TRBV10-3 with TRBJ2-5; 9 bases map to TRBD2. This CDR3 region has 14 residues. Germline-derived CDR1 and CDR2 are ENHRY and SYGVKD. The junction had 7 bases not matched to a gene; V was cut back by 8 bases and J by 3 bases. CDR3 sequence (DNA): TGTGCCATCGGAGCTAGCGGGGCCAAAGAGACCCAGTACTTC. As protein: CAIGASGAKETQYF.

The chain links TRBV15 to TRBJ1-5; TRBD1 is a possible D gene (6 bases). Trimming shortened V by 2 bases and J by 7 bases, and 15 bases separated the two germline ends. The CDR3 spans 15 residues. CDR1 and CDR2 from the germline V gene are LNHNV and YYDKDF (reference sequence). CDR3 DNA: TGTGCCACCAGCAGACCGCTCAGGGGCGGACAGCCCCAGCATTTT. It specifies CATSRPLRGGQPQHF.

This clone is a singleton in its sample. The chain joins TRBV6-5 to TRBJ2-5, with 7 positions matching TRBD1. Trimming at V came to 5 bases and at J to 5 bases, leaving 8 bases not matched to a gene. Germline V gene lookup returns CDR1 MNHEY and CDR2 SVGAGI. This CDR3 comprises 14 residues. CDR3 loop: CASSTETGRETQYF. DNA for the CDR3: TGTGCCAGCAGTACTGAGACAGGGCGGGAGACCCAGTACTTC.

The chain couples TRBV7-9 to TRBJ2-1, with 8 bases lining up with TRBD1. The V segment lost 1 base and the J segment 7 bases; nucleotides outside the gene matches: 9. This CDR3 is built from 16 residues. CDR1 is SEHNR, CDR2 FQNEAQ, per germline (reference sequence). CDR3 sequence (DNA): TGTGCCAGCAGCTTAGGGATTGGACAGGGTATGAATGAGCAGTTCTTC. It encodes CASSLGIGQGMNEQFF.

The rearrangement uses TRBV6-5 and TRBJ2-1, with 8 nucleotides matching TRBD2. This CDR3 region has 15 residues. Germline trimming cut 6 bases from V and 4 bases from J; bases unmatched to any gene: 8. Germline V CDR1 and CDR2: MNHEY, SVGAGI. DNA of the CDR3: TGTGCCAGCAGAGGACTAGCAGAAACTTACAATGAGCAGTTCTTC. The encoded protein is CASRGLAETYNEQFF.

The chain recombines TRBV7-8 with TRBJ1-6; the D gene is possibly TRBD1 (6 bases). The germline V and J ends were trimmed by 4 bases and 8 bases, with 12 bases remaining between them. There are 14 residues in the CDR3. CDR1 is SGHVS and CDR2 is FQNEAQ in the germline V gene. Written as DNA, the CDR3 is TGTGCCAGCAGCTCCAGGGGTCGGGATTCACCCCTCCACTTT. Amino acid sequence: CASSSRGRDSPLHF. The variable domain in full, completed from reference TRBV7-8 and TRBJ1-6, reads GAGVSQSPRYKVAKRGQDVALRCDPISGHVSLFWYQQALGQGPEFLTYFQNEAQLDKSGLPSDRFFAERPEGSVSTLKIQRTQQEDSAVYLCASSSRGRDSPLHFGNGTRLTVT.

V and J are TRBV6-6 and TRBJ2-7; TRBD1 might be the D (6 bases). This CDR3 is built from 16 residues. V lost 2 bases and J 2 bases, leaving 16 bases between the germline ends. The germline gives CDR1 MNHNY, CDR2 SVGAGI (reference sequence). The CDR3 bases are TGTGCCAGCAGTTACATTAGCACAGGGAACCCCTACGAGCAGTACTTC. The encoded protein is CASSYISTGNPYEQYF.

This clone has only one observation. Other nucleotide sequences in the sample specify the same CDR3. The chain couples TRBV5-1 to TRBJ2-1; TRBD1 might be the D (5 bases). The CDR3 has 14 amino acids. Germline V gene data show CDR1 as SGHRS and CDR2 as YFSETQ. The germline V and J ends were trimmed by 0 bases and 4 bases, with 8 bases remaining between them. CDR3 sequence: CASSLEGRYNEQFF. The CDR3 DNA is TGCGCCAGCAGCTTGGAGGGGCGGTACAATGAGCAGTTCTTC.

This clone has just one count. The chain combines TRBV5-6 with TRBJ2-5; D could derive from TRBD1 or TRBD2 (5 bases each). The CDR3 spans 18 residues. V was pared by 2 bases and J by 4 bases, with 24 bases between. The germline CDR1 and CDR2 sequences are SGHDT and YYEEEE. The CDR3 is CASSFISGFAGMGETQYF. The CDR3 region has the DNA TGTGCCAGCAGCTTTATTTCGGGGTTTGCAGGGATGGGAGAGACCCAGTACTTC. The whole variable domain, remainder taken from reference TRBV5-6 and TRBJ2-5, is DAGVTQSPTHLIKTRGQQVTLRCSPKSGHDTVSWYQQALGQGPQFIFQYYEEEERQRGNFPDRFSGHQFPNYSSELNVNALLLGDSALYLCASSFISGFAGMGETQYFGPGTRLLVL.

The chain is built from TRBV6-6 and TRBJ1-1; 8 positions agree with TRBD1. CDR1 and CDR2 from the germline V gene are MNHNY and SVGAGI (reference sequence). The CDR3 runs 13 residues. V lost 5 bases, J lost 4 bases, and 3 bases stayed unmatched. The CDR3 nucleotides read TGTGCCAGCAGTAATGACAGGGGCACTGAAGCTTTCTTT. Its translation is CASSNDRGTEAFF.

The rearrangement joins TRBV10-2 to TRBJ2-1, with 7 bases lining up with TRBD2. Germline CDR1 is WSHSY and CDR2 is SAAADI. The trim removed 2 bases at V and 7 bases at J, leaving 8 bases unmatched. The CDR3 loop spans 15 amino acids. The CDR3 sequence: CASSEMAGEWNEQFF. The CDR3 bases are TGCGCCAGCAGTGAGATGGCGGGAGAATGGAATGAGCAGTTCTTC.

Comments on this clone: Other nucleotide sequences from this sample produce the same CDR3. This chain uses TRBV7-2 with TRBJ1-1; possible D gene TRBD1, 6 bases. Germline V lookup: CDR1 SGHTA, CDR2 FQGNSA. The CDR3 is 13 residues long. The germline V and J ends were trimmed by 6 bases and 1 base, with 9 bases remaining between them. Here the CDR3 DNA reads TGTGCCAGCAGTCAGGGGCGGAACACTGAAGCTTTCTTT. It is translated as CASSQGRNTEAFF. Combining the CDR3 with reference TRBV7-2 and TRBJ1-1 gives the whole variable domain GAGVSQSPSNKVTEKGKDVELRCDPISGHTALYWYRQSLGQGLEFLIYFQGNSAPDKSGLPSDRFSAERTGGSVSTLTIQRTQQEDSAVYLCASSQGRNTEAFFGQGTRLTVV.

The chain couples TRBV5-1 to TRBJ1-2; D perhaps matches TRBD1 (5 bases). Trimming took 4 bases from V and 4 from J, leaving 11 bases between them. Germline V lookup: CDR1 SGHRS, CDR2 YFSETQ. There are 13 residues in the CDR3. The CDR3 loop reads CASSGAGPYGYTF. The CDR3 bases are TGCGCCAGCAGCGGGGCGGGCCCCTATGGCTACACCTTC.

About this clone itself: The same CDR3 also results from other DNA sequences found in this sample. The V gene is TRBV2, the J gene TRBJ1-5; D perhaps matches TRBD1 (5 bases). Trimming pared 4 bases from V and 4 bases from J, leaving 8 bases between. The germline V gene encodes CDR1 SNHLY and CDR2 FYNNEI. The CDR3 length is 13 residues. CDR3 nucleotides: TGTGCCAGCAGTGGGGGGAGTAATCAGCCCCAGCATTTT. This translates into CASSGGSNQPQHF.

CDR3 in amino acids: CASSLTAREAFF. CDR3 nucleotides: TGTGCCAGCTCACTGACAGCTAGAGAAGCTTTCTTT. The rearrangement joins TRBV18 to TRBJ1-1; TRBD1 might be the D (5 bases). The germline V and J ends were trimmed by 4 bases and 8 bases, with 11 bases remaining between them. CDR3 length equals 12 residues. CDR1 is KGHSH, CDR2 LQKENI, per germline.

The chain recombines TRBV5-1 with TRBJ2-7; 11 bases align to TRBD2. V dropped 0 bases and J dropped 1; count of bases not matched to a gene: 12. The CDR3 consists of 19 residues. Germline CDR1 SGHRS, CDR2 YFSETQ. The CDR3 DNA sequence: TGCGCCAGCAGCTTGGTTCCGCGACTAGCGGGAACATTGTCCTACGAGCAGTACTTC. Translation gives CASSLVPRLAGTLSYEQYF.

This chain connects TRBV19 to TRBJ1-1; D gene ambiguous. From germline, CDR1 is LNHDA and CDR2 SQIVND (reference sequence). The germline V and J ends were trimmed by 7 bases and 1 base, with 10 bases remaining between them. This CDR3 comprises 13 residues. The CDR3 nucleotides are TGTGCCAGTATCCGGACGGCGAACACTGAAGCTTTCTTT. Protein sequence: CASIRTANTEAFF.

Worth noting for this clone: The sample has other DNA sequences that encode this CDR3 too. The V and J genes are TRBV28 and TRBJ1-5, with unresolved D. Trimming removed 5 bases at V and 4 bases at J, with 9 bases between. Germline loops: CDR1 MDHEN, CDR2 SYDVKM. The CDR3 has 13 amino acids. CDR3 coding DNA: TGTGCCAGCAGTCTCTCGGGGAATCAGCCCCAGCATTTT. Translated: CASSLSGNQPQHF.

This chain connects TRBV6-1 to TRBJ2-1; a weak D match, TRBD1 (6 bases). CDR3 length equals 16 residues. Germline values: CDR1 MNHNS, CDR2 SASEGT. V lost 4 bases and J 4 bases, leaving 17 bases between the germline ends. In DNA form, the CDR3 reads TGTGCCAGCAGTGTGACAGGTGCCGTCTTATACAATGAGCAGTTCTTC. Protein sequence: CASSVTGAVLYNEQFF.

The chain has TRBV28 and TRBJ2-7; 9 positions agree with TRBD1. The CDR3 is 14 residues long. The V and J ends lost 6 bases and 2 bases, in that order; junction bases with no gene match: 5. The germline gives CDR1 MDHEN, CDR2 SYDVKM. In nucleotides, the CDR3 is TGTGCCAGCAGGCTGACAGGGGGGACCTACGAGCAGTACTTC. Residues: CASRLTGGTYEQYF.

The rearrangement links TRBV6-5 to TRBJ2-5, with a weak D call TRBD1 (6 bases). The length of the CDR3 is 14 residues. CDR1 and CDR2 (germline): MNHEY, SVGAGI. V lost 6 bases and J 1 base, leaving 12 bases between the germline ends. CDR3 nucleotide sequence: TGTGCCAGCAGGGACAGCGGAACCCAAGAGACCCAGTACTTC. This encodes CASRDSGTQETQYF.

This rearrangement joins TRBV7-8 to TRBJ1-2; D perhaps matches TRBD1 (6 bases). V gave up 1 base and J gave up 7 bases, with 16 bases separating them. The CDR3 consists of 15 residues. Germline V gene sequence: CDR1 SGHVS, CDR2 FQNEAQ. CDR3 DNA: TGTGCCAGCAGCTTAGATGGGGCAGTAGGGGGTGGCTACACCTTC. Translated: CASSLDGAVGGGYTF.

Notes on this clone: One junction end does not reproduce the germline sequence, and a read error may be involved. This chain connects TRBV7-7 to TRBJ2-5, with 7 positions matching TRBD2. Germline values: CDR1 SSHAT, CDR2 FNYEAQ (reference sequence). The CDR3 consists of 17 residues. The DNA of the CDR3 is TGTGCTAGCAGCTACTTCCCTAGCGGTCTTACCCAAGAGACCCAGTACTTC. This gives the protein CASSYFPSGLTQETQYF.

V and J are TRBV7-9 and TRBJ2-5; 11 bases fit TRBD2. With V trimmed by 1 base and J by 4 bases, 5 bases remained unmatched. Germline-derived CDR1 and CDR2 are SEHNR and FQNEAQ (reference sequence). The CDR3 covers 16 residues. This CDR3 reads CASSLGSGGALETQYF. CDR3 bases: TGTGCCAGCAGCTTAGGTAGCGGGGGGGCCCTAGAGACCCAGTACTTC.

The V and J genes are TRBV6-1 and TRBJ2-5, with 13 bases that match TRBD2. V lost 2 bases, J lost 6 bases, and 3 bases stayed unmatched. The CDR3 is made up of 15 amino acids. CDR1 and CDR2 from the germline V gene are MNHNS and SASEGT. The CDR3 loop is CASSELGLAGKTQYF. CDR3 DNA: TGTGCCAGCAGTGAATTGGGACTAGCGGGAAAGACCCAGTACTTC.

CDR3 bases: TGTGCCAGCTCACCTGGGGACCAGGCGGCTTACGAGCAGTACTTC. Its protein product is CASSPGDQAAYEQYF. The chain is built from TRBV18 and TRBJ2-7; perhaps D is TRBD1 or TRBD2 (5 bases each). The CDR3 runs to 15 residues. Deletions cut 3 bases from V and 4 bases from J, with 16 bases between. Germline-derived CDR1 and CDR2 are KGHSH and LQKENI.